Sequencing of this T cell receptor beta chain was carried out in a study of CD8 T cells in ankylosing spondylitis. Study-wide results and limits: A CD8+ phenotype characterized the disease-linked clones, which were relatively rare in peripheral blood. What seemed typical of ankylosing spondylitis blood was a TCR beta motif built from 8 or 9 highly homologous variants. In the blood and synovial fluid of reactive arthritis, some motif variants had been previously reported.

Libraries of TCR beta came from quantitative 5'-RACE with molecular barcodes. TCRdb redid the calling of the 5' RACE reads with MiXCR, one entry per CDR3 protein. The data contain approximately 150,000 distinct CDR3 sequences, approximately 48% of them singletons. Comment on this clonotype: As yet, its antigen is unknown.

The sequence was collected from a male donor with ankylosing spondylitis. Sequencing was carried out using synovial fluid, either unsorted or a sorted T cell fraction (not recorded which).

The CDR3 sequence: CASSHSVTSGYTGELFF. The CDR3, as DNA: TGCGCCAGCAGCCATTCTGTGACTAGCGGGTACACCGGGGAGCTGTTTTTT. The chain uses TRBV4-3 and TRBJ2-2; 10 bases are shared with TRBD2. The V and J ends lost 3 bases and 3 bases, in that order; junction bases with no gene match: 7. CDR3 length: 17 residues. Germline V gene data show CDR1 as LGHNA and CDR2 as YSLEER.